This T cell receptor (beta chain) was recorded in a study of T cell clonality in common variable immunodeficiency. Findings and caveats of the study: Compared with healthy controls, CVID subjects showed increased TCRbeta clonality, mostly in about a third.

Many counts were recorded for this clone. Its antigen is undetermined. Coverage ceases 3 residues before the CDR3 finishes, and the germline J gene fills in the end. Germline V gives CDR1 SGHNT, CDR2 YYREEE (reference sequence). With 4 bases removed from V and 1 base from J, the gap between germline ends came to 11 bases. The CDR3 loop spans 15 amino acids. The assay was immunoSEQ multiplex PCR, and TCRdb's table has in-frame clones only and misses some. Found here are under 35,000 clones, no singletons; the ten largest cover more than 3%. The specimen sequenced was peripheral blood mononuclear cells. The chain uses TRBV5-4 and TRBJ2-2, with a weak D call TRBD2 (7 bases). The source is a person aged 18 to 69 in good health. The CDR3 spells CASSGGDKNTGELFF. Incomplete CDR3 DNA: TGTGCCAGCAGCGGGGGGGACAAGAACACCGGGGAG.